This T cell receptor (beta chain) was found in a study of shared clonotypes between healthy human individuals. On the study more broadly: Researchers assigned three CD4 naive, three CD4 memory, two CD8 naive and one CD8 memory plate to each donor. Study-level results: Among several donors, about 5% of naive CD4 clonotypes were found in common.

Sequencing was performed with immunoSEQ multiplex PCR; in TCRdb, only in-frame clones are kept and a portion is missing. The data hold 650,000 to 700,000 clones, with roughly 91% observed a single time. Germline V gene lookup returns CDR1 SGHTA and CDR2 FQGTGA. This CDR3 is 14 amino acids long. Remarks on this clone: The antigen is undetermined.

Sequencing used memory CD8+ T cells from PBMCs. Subset specified: CD45RO+ cells pooled with CCR7-negative TemRA cells. The V gene is TRBV7-3, the J gene TRBJ2-5, with D possibly matching TRBD1 (5 bases). The DNA end is more similar to TRBJ2-7, so the J call may be wrong. The receptor comes from a man between 18 and 29 years old in good health. Some clones in this sample may be carry-over from other donors' samples. Here the CDR3 DNA reads TGTGCCAGCAGCTCCTCGACAGACCACTACGAGCAGTACTTC. This gives the protein CASSSSTDHYEQYF.